The next 18 T cell receptor beta chains were all read from a single sample in a study of OX40 agonist ivuxolimab in advanced cancers. The assay was immunoSEQ multiplex PCR, and TCRdb's table has in-frame clones only and misses some. The sample lists approximately 30,000 clones, approximately 80% occurring once. Material: CD4+ or CD8+ T cells sorted from blood, obtained in a trial of the OX40 agonist ivuxolimab. These receptors originate from an adult with an advanced solid tumor such as melanoma, head and neck, liver or kidney cancer.

As DNA, the CDR3 is TGTGCCTGGAGTGTGGGGGGATGGAACACTGAAGCTTTCTTT. It is translated as CAWSVGGWNTEAFF. V usage is TRBV30 and J usage is TRBJ1-1; D possibly corresponds to TRBD1 (5 bases). The CDR3 loop spans 14 amino acids. The V end was cut by 0 bases, the J end by 1 base, with 9 bases between. In germline, CDR1 is GTSNPN, CDR2 SVGIG (reference sequence).

This sequence joins TRBV27 and TRBJ2-2; 7 nucleotides line up with TRBD2. V lost 5 bases and J lost 1; bases outside the gene matches: 19. From germline, CDR1 is MNHEY and CDR2 SMNVEV (reference sequence). The CDR3 contains 20 residues. CDR3 DNA sequence: TGTGCCAGCAGTCGCCCTTCTAACCTGGTCGCGGGAGAGAACACCGGGGAGCTGTTTTTT. Translation gives CASSRPSNLVAGENTGELFF.

The V call is TRBV7-9, the J call TRBJ2-2; TRBD2 might be the D (5 bases). The germline V and J ends were trimmed by 2 bases and 4 bases, with 20 bases remaining between them. Germline CDR1 reads SEHNR; CDR2 reads FQNEAQ (reference sequence). The CDR3 covers 18 residues. The CDR3 loop reads CASSLLEAGLRGTGELFF. The CDR3 nucleotides read TGTGCCAGCAGCTTACTTGAGGCTGGACTTCGCGGCACCGGGGAGCTGTTTTTT.

The CDR3 loop reads CASSQAGEQFF. The CDR3 DNA reads TGTGCCAGCAGCCAAGCGGGTGAGCAGTTCTTC. The chain is built from TRBV4-2 and TRBJ2-1; D is undetermined. CDR1 LGHNA and CDR2 YNFKEQ come from the germline V gene. CDR3 length equals 11 residues. V was pared by 1 base and J by 9 bases, with 4 bases between.

The chain uses TRBV7-3 and TRBJ2-7; the D is unclear. CDR1 is SGHTA and CDR2 is FQGTGA in the germline V gene. The length of the CDR3 is 14 residues. V was trimmed by 2 bases and J by 2 bases, leaving 10 bases between them. The CDR3 reads CASSLDDGPYEQYF. The CDR3 DNA follows: TGTGCCAGCAGCTTAGACGACGGCCCCTACGAGCAGTACTTC.

The V and J genes are TRBV7-9 and TRBJ2-7; tentative D call: TRBD1 (6 bases). Trimming removed 5 bases from V and 0 bases from J, with 11 bases in between. This CDR3 has 14 amino acids. Germline CDR1 SEHNR, CDR2 FQNEAQ (reference sequence). This CDR3 reads CASSPQGPSYEQYF. The CDR3 nucleotides read TGTGCCAGCAGCCCACAGGGACCCTCCTACGAGCAGTACTTC.

V is TRBV4-1 and J is TRBJ2-5, with 9 bases identical to TRBD2. V trimming: 0 bases; J trimming: 5 bases; junction bases outside the gene matches: 7. This CDR3 is 16 amino acids long. Germline V gives CDR1 MGHRA, CDR2 YSYEKL. The CDR3, as DNA: TGCGCCAGCAGCCAAGAAGGTCTAGCGGGGTACGAGACCCAGTACTTC. Encoded protein: CASSQEGLAGYETQYF.

The DNA for the CDR3 is TGTGCCAGCAGCTCGACAGGTGAGGCTTTCTCCTACGAGCAGTACTTC. It encodes CASSSTGEAFSYEQYF. The chain links TRBV5-6 to TRBJ2-7; D possibly corresponds to TRBD1 (6 bases). Trimming stripped 3 bases from V and 0 bases from J, with 16 bases between. Germline V CDR1 and CDR2: SGHDT, YYEEEE. The length of the CDR3 is 16 residues.

In its sample, this clone was seen once. The chain recombines TRBV9 with TRBJ2-5; D gene ambiguous. The ends were cut back, 0 bases at V and 6 bases at J, with 0 bases in the middle. Germline loops: CDR1 SGDLS, CDR2 YYNGEE. This CDR3 spans 10 amino acids. Here the CDR3 DNA reads TGTGCCAGCAGCGTAGAGACCCAGTACTTC. Amino acid sequence: CASSVETQYF.

This rearrangement joins TRBV4-3 to TRBJ2-3; D gene unclear. Per germline, CDR1 LGHNA and CDR2 YSLEER. Trimming left V 0 bases short and J 4 bases short, with 11 bases between. The CDR3 spans 15 residues. The CDR3 nucleotides read TGCGCCAGCAGCCAAGATCCTCTCATTGCAGATACGCAGTATTTT. Translated: CASSQDPLIADTQYF.

This chain links TRBV6-6 with TRBJ2-7, with TRBD1 matching over 9 bases. This CDR3 comprises 12 residues. The trim removed 7 bases at V and 4 bases at J, leaving 2 bases unmatched. Germline values: CDR1 MNHNY, CDR2 SVGAGI (reference sequence). The CDR3 protein is CASTTGGYEQYF. CDR3 bases: TGTGCCAGCACGACAGGGGGGTACGAGCAGTACTTC.

The V and J genes are TRBV4-1 and TRBJ1-2; 8 bases line up with TRBD1. The CDR3 consists of 16 residues. V lost 1 base to trimming and J lost 5 bases; unmatched junction nucleotides: 9. The germline V gene encodes CDR1 MGHRA and CDR2 YSYEKL. The CDR3, as DNA: TGCGCCAGCAGCCAAGCGACAGGGGTAATTAGTTATGGCTACACCTTC. The encoded protein is CASSQATGVISYGYTF.

The chain couples TRBV19 to TRBJ1-5; D is uncertain. Germline V gene sequence: CDR1 LNHDA, CDR2 SQIVND (reference sequence). This CDR3 spans 14 amino acids. The germline V and J ends were trimmed by 7 bases and 2 bases, with 12 bases remaining between them. In nucleotides, the CDR3 is TGTGCCAGTAAGGAGGAGACGGGCAATCAGCCCCAGCATTTT. Protein: CASKEETGNQPQHF.

The CDR3: CASSLGGDTQYF. The CDR3, as DNA: TGTGCCAGCAGCTTGGGGGGCGATACGCAGTATTTT. The chain employs TRBV5-6 and TRBJ2-3; possible D gene TRBD1, 5 bases. Trimming removed 0 bases from V and 6 bases from J, with 5 bases in between. Germline assignment: CDR1 SGHDT and CDR2 YYEEEE. This CDR3 region has 12 residues.

This clone has more than one count but fewer than ten. The rearrangement uses TRBV7-9 and TRBJ1-6; 10 bases are a match to TRBD1. This CDR3 is built from 16 residues. After removal of 5 bases from V and 7 bases from J, the junction contained 8 bases not matched to a gene. CDR1 is SEHNR, CDR2 FQNEAQ, per germline (reference sequence). CDR3 in DNA: TGTGCCAGCAGCCCAGGGACAGGGGCCTTCAATTCACCCCTCCACTTT. This translates into CASSPGTGAFNSPLHF. Using reference TRBV7-9 and TRBJ1-6 for the parts outside the CDR3, the full variable domain is DTGVSQNPRHKITKRGQNVTFRCDPISEHNRLYWYRQTLGQGPEFLTYFQNEAQLEKSRLLSDRFSAERPKGSFSTLEIQRTEQGDSAMYLCASSPGTGAFNSPLHFGNGTRLTVT.

By share of the sample, this clone is medium-sized. V usage is TRBV10-3 and J usage is TRBJ2-1; weak D call: TRBD1 (8 bases). Germline CDR1 ENHRY, CDR2 SYGVKD. Trimming stripped 9 bases from V and 6 bases from J, with 15 bases between. This CDR3 has 13 amino acids. The CDR3 spells CAIAGQATNEQFF. The CDR3 DNA follows: TGTGCCATAGCGGGACAGGCTACCAATGAGCAGTTCTTC.

CDR3 sequence reads: CASSQDLGASGGNQPQHF. DNA of the CDR3: TGCGCCAGCAGCCAAGATCTTGGGGCATCTGGAGGCAATCAGCCCCAGCATTTT. This chain uses TRBV4-1 with TRBJ1-5; D is perhaps TRBD1 (5 bases). V lost 0 bases and J 2 bases, leaving 17 bases between the germline ends. The germline V gene has CDR1 MGHRA and CDR2 YSYEKL. This CDR3 is built from 18 residues.

V is TRBV28 and J is TRBJ2-6; tentatively, D is TRBD2 (5 bases). The CDR3 extends over 18 amino acids. Trimming shortened V by 5 bases and J by 1 base, and 18 bases separated the two germline ends. The germline CDR1 and CDR2 sequences are MDHEN and SYDVKM. Here the CDR3 DNA reads TGTGCCAGCAGTCACTACGGACTTCTTCTTTCTGGGGCCAACGTCCTGACTTTC. Translation: CASSHYGLLLSGANVLTF.